Following are 21 T cell receptor beta chains from one sample sequenced in a study of shared clonotypes between healthy human individuals. TCRdb keeps only in-frame clones here, not all; method: immunoSEQ multiplex PCR. The table has roughly 530,000 clones, almost 97% seen once. Source material: naive CD4+ T cells sorted from blood. Subset denoted: CD45RA+ positively selected. These receptors came from a woman in her twenties or thirties in good health.

In this sample, this clone turned up once. The chain recombines TRBV7-8 with TRBJ2-2, with 7 bases lining up with TRBD1. V gave up 1 base and J gave up 1 base; unmatched junction bases: 3. This CDR3 is 16 amino acids long. Germline-derived CDR1 and CDR2 are SGHVS and FQNEAQ. CDR3 coding DNA: TGTGCCAGCAGCTTAGGCCGACAGGGGAACACCGGGGAGCTGTTTTTT. Translation: CASSLGRQGNTGELFF.

This rearrangement joins TRBV9 to TRBJ2-7, with TRBD2 matching 11 bases. Losses at the gene ends were 7 bases for V and 3 bases for J; bases not matched to a gene: 6. In germline, CDR1 is SGDLS, CDR2 YYNGEE. The CDR3 runs to 14 residues. For the CDR3, the DNA is TGTGCCAGCGGAAAACTAGCGGGAGACTACGAGCAGTACTTC. As protein: CASGKLAGDYEQYF. The full variable domain, completed using reference TRBV9 and TRBJ2-7, is DSGVTQTPKHLITATGQRVTLRCSPRSGDLSVYWYQQSLDQGLQFLIQYYNGEERAKGNILERFSAQQFPDLHSELNLSSLELGDSALYFCASGKLAGDYEQYFGPGTRLTVT.

The chain couples TRBV6-5 to TRBJ1-2; TRBD1 is a possible D gene (5 bases). V lost 8 bases and J 3 bases, leaving 16 bases between the germline ends. CDR3 size: 14 residues. Germline V CDR1 and CDR2: MNHEY, SVGAGI. This CDR3 reads CASSLWGGDYGYTF. DNA for the CDR3: TGTGCCAGCTCTCTGTGGGGGGGTGACTATGGCTACACCTTC.

J is TRBJ2-3 and V is TRBV6-5; TRBD2 might be the D (6 bases). The CDR3 is 15 residues long. V was clipped by 7 bases and J by 0 bases, with 14 bases between them. Germline V gene lookup returns CDR1 MNHEY and CDR2 SVGAGI. The CDR3 sequence is CASMPSVLSTDTQYF. CDR3 DNA sequence: TGTGCCAGCATGCCTAGCGTCCTAAGCACAGATACGCAGTATTTT.

The V gene is TRBV28, the J gene TRBJ1-3, with D possibly being TRBD1 (5 bases). Trimming took 3 bases from V and 3 from J, leaving 9 bases between them. Germline loops: CDR1 MDHEN, CDR2 SYDVKM. The CDR3 has 14 residues. The CDR3 protein is CASSFRVRGNTIYF. The CDR3 coding sequence is TGTGCCAGCAGTTTCAGGGTGCGTGGAAACACCATATATTTT.

This chain connects TRBV28 to TRBJ2-7, with unresolved D. CDR3 length equals 12 residues. Germline values: CDR1 MDHEN, CDR2 SYDVKM. Trimming cost V 6 bases and J 5 bases, with 11 bases left between them. In nucleotides, the CDR3 is TGTGCCAGCAGGACCCTAAAGAACGAGCAGTACTTC. It yields the protein CASRTLKNEQYF.

This chain joins TRBV4-1 and TRBJ2-5; unclear D gene. CDR1 is MGHRA and CDR2 is YSYEKL in the germline V gene. The CDR3 is made up of 13 amino acids. V lost 3 bases, J lost 5 bases, and 10 bases lay in between. Here the CDR3 reads CASSQAALETQYF. The CDR3 region has the DNA TGCGCCAGCAGCCAGGCAGCTCTTGAGACCCAGTACTTC.

The CDR3 coding sequence is TGTGCCAGCATCCCCACTCGGAGGGGCAGGCAGCCCCAGCATTTT. Translated, it gives CASIPTRRGRQPQHF. The V gene is TRBV28, the J gene TRBJ1-5; D might be TRBD1 (5 bases). From germline, CDR1 is MDHEN and CDR2 SYDVKM. V lost 7 bases and J lost 7, with 20 bases in between. This CDR3 contains 15 residues.

This clone was observed a single time. V is TRBV29-1 and J is TRBJ2-4; the D gene is possibly TRBD2 (5 bases). Germline V lookup: CDR1 SQVTM, CDR2 ANQGSEA. V lost 5 bases to trimming and J lost 9 bases, with 14 bases between them. CDR3 length equals 12 residues. In nucleotides, the CDR3 is TGCAGCGTTAAGGCTAGCTCGGTCATTCAGTACTTC. Its translation is CSVKASSVIQYF.

The genes are TRBV28 and TRBJ2-7; 9 bases map to TRBD2. The CDR3 runs 14 residues. From germline, CDR1 is MDHEN and CDR2 SYDVKM. Trimming at V came to 9 bases and at J to 3 bases, leaving 9 bases not matched to a gene. CDR3 residues: CASAISGSFYEQYF. The CDR3 DNA reads TGTGCCAGTGCAATTAGCGGGAGCTTCTACGAGCAGTACTTC.

The rearrangement uses TRBV7-9 and TRBJ2-7; D is unclear. Trimming took off 5 bases at V and 2 bases at J, with 22 bases between the two ends. This CDR3 spans 17 amino acids. Germline loops: CDR1 SEHNR, CDR2 FQNEAQ (reference sequence). CDR3 nucleotide sequence: TGTGCCAGCAGCCCCCCCCCGAGGCCCTTATTAACCTACGAGCAGTACTTC. Amino acids: CASSPPPRPLLTYEQYF.

V is TRBV6-5 and J is TRBJ1-1; the D gene is possibly TRBD1 (6 bases). Germline CDR1 and CDR2: MNHEY and SVGAGI. CDR3 length: 14 amino acids. V dropped 6 bases and J dropped 2 bases, with 13 bases sitting between them. The CDR3 spells CASSPGAVNTEAFF. CDR3 in DNA: TGTGCCAGCAGCCCGGGGGCGGTTAACACTGAAGCTTTCTTT.

This clone came up once. This chain joins TRBV10-2 and TRBJ2-7; 9 positions match TRBD1. V dropped 7 bases and J dropped 5; count of bases not matched to a gene: 12. The germline gives CDR1 WSHSY, CDR2 SAAADI. The CDR3 extends over 15 amino acids. DNA of the CDR3: TGCGCCAGCAAAAACTCCGGGACAGGGAGCCACGAGCAGTACTTC. Translated: CASKNSGTGSHEQYF.

The CDR3, as DNA: TGTGCCAGCAGTTTCATCGACGAGAACACTGAAGCTTTCTTT. It encodes CASSFIDENTEAFF. This chain links TRBV6-5 with TRBJ1-1; D call uncertain. The CDR3 is 14 amino acids. The ends were cut back, 4 bases at V and 1 base at J, with 10 bases in the middle. CDR1 is MNHEY, CDR2 SVGAGI, per germline.

This sequence joins TRBV5-8 and TRBJ2-1; D call uncertain. Germline loops: CDR1 SGHTS, CDR2 YDEGEE. The CDR3 totals 15 residues. V shed 2 bases and J shed 9 bases, with 18 bases lying between them. This CDR3 is CASSFTRLDGIEQFF. CDR3 nucleotide sequence: TGTGCCAGCAGCTTTACGCGGTTGGACGGTATTGAGCAGTTCTTC.

The chain has TRBV6-4 and TRBJ2-7; weak D call: TRBD2 (5 bases). Germline V gives CDR1 MRHNA, CDR2 SNTAGT. The CDR3 sequence is 15 residues long. V was cut by 1 base and J by 4 bases, with 14 bases left in between. The CDR3 bases are TGTGCCAGCAGTGACTTCAGGACTGTTGCATACGAGCAGTACTTC. This codes for CASSDFRTVAYEQYF.

The chain links TRBV5-1 to TRBJ2-5; 7 bases map to TRBD1. This CDR3 is 16 amino acids long. With 1 base clipped from V and 4 bases from J, the junction kept 10 bases outside the gene matches. Germline values: CDR1 SGHRS, CDR2 YFSETQ. The CDR3 region is CASSLLTGVNSETQYF. In nucleotides, the CDR3 is TGCGCCAGCAGCTTGTTAACAGGGGTTAATTCAGAGACCCAGTACTTC.

The chain is built from TRBV10-3 and TRBJ2-3; D possibly corresponds to TRBD1 (6 bases). Per the germline V gene, CDR1 is ENHRY and CDR2 is SYGVKD. V was clipped by 0 bases and J by 7 bases, with 17 bases between them. CDR3 length: 16 residues. The DNA of the CDR3 is TGTGCCATCAGTGAGTCAGGGCAGGGGCCACGACATACGCAGTATTTT. This translates into CAISESGQGPRHTQYF.

The J gene is TRBJ2-5, the V gene TRBV7-8; D uncertain. The DNA end is more similar to TRBJ2-7, so the J call may be wrong. The CDR3 consists of 11 residues. Germline-derived CDR1 and CDR2 are SGHVS and FQNEAQ. CDR3 bases: TGTGCCAGCAGCTCCCACTACGAGCAGTACTTC. This translates into CASSSHYEQYF.

The chain employs TRBV28 and TRBJ2-6, with D uncertain. V was clipped by 6 bases and J by 2 bases, with 14 bases between them. Looked up from germline, CDR1 is MDHEN and CDR2 is SYDVKM. This CDR3 has 16 residues. The chain's CDR3 is CASRPGWGTGANVLTF. CDR3 coding DNA: TGTGCCAGCAGGCCCGGCTGGGGAACTGGGGCCAACGTCCTGACTTTC.

This sequence joins TRBV7-3 and TRBJ2-7; TRBD1 matches at 8 bases. Unmatched junction bases numbered 13, after V lost 2 bases and J lost 4 bases. This CDR3 comprises 17 residues. Germline lookup yields CDR1 SGHTA and CDR2 FQGTGA. The CDR3 sequence is CASSLVSVLDREYEQYF. The DNA for the CDR3 is TGTGCCAGCAGCTTAGTATCCGTGCTGGACAGGGAATACGAGCAGTACTTC.